This TCR beta chain was recovered during a study of T cell responses to AZD1222 COVID-19 vaccine. This clone was recorded once. Its antigen is unknown. General study findings and limits: A mostly white British donor set with more females was recruited, and clonal diversity was possibly underestimated.

Sequenced by immunoSEQ multiplex PCR; TCRdb stores in-frame clones only, minus some. The table lists just over 80,000 clones, around 90% of them singletons, with 5.7% in the top ten. The ends lost 6 bases at V and 4 bases at J; junction bases unmatched: 7. This CDR3 is built from 15 residues. Germline V gene sequence: CDR1 SNHLY, CDR2 FYNNEI. The TCR comes from an adult in good health. The chain is built from TRBV2 and TRBJ2-1, with TRBD1 matching over 9 bases. Here the sequenced sample was peripheral blood, taken on day 0 of AZD1222 vaccination. CDR3 sequence reads: CASSTGTGIYNEQFF. CDR3 sequence (DNA): TGTGCCAGCAGCACCGGGACAGGGATATACAATGAGCAGTTCTTC.